This TCR beta chain emerged from a study of T-cell memory formation after mild COVID-19. On the study more broadly: TCR clusters showed largely donor specificity.

TCRdb itself ran the 5' RACE reads through MiXCR, one entry per CDR3 protein. The sample holds around 340,000 distinct CDR3 sequences, around 13% seen once. Trimming left V 8 bases short and J 0 bases short, with 13 bases between. This CDR3 region has 13 residues. In germline, CDR1 is DFQATT, CDR2 SNEGSKA (reference sequence). V is TRBV20-1 and J is TRBJ2-5; TRBD2 might be the D (7 bases). Sequencing was carried out using PBMCs or a T cell subset sorted from them (not recorded which). The source of this sequence is a young man who had mild COVID-19 (a few samples of this study predate the infection). Cell type and time point are not known. Here the CDR3 reads CSLSGGHQETQYF. CDR3 bases: TGCAGTCTATCCGGGGGGCACCAAGAGACCCAGTACTTC.